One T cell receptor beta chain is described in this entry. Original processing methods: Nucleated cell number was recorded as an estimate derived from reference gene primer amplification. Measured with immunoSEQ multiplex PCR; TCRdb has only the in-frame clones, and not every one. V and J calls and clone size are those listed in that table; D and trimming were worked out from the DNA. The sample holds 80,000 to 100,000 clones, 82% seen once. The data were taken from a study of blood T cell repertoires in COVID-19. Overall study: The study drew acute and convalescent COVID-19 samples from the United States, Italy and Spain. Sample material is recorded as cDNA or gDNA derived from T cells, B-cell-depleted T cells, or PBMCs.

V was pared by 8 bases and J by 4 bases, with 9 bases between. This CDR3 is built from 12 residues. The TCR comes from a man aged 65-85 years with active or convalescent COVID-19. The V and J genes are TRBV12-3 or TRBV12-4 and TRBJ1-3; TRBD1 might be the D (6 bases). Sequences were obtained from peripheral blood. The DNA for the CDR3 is TGTGCCAGCGGACAGCCCGGAAACACCATATATTTT. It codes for CASGQPGNTIYF.